These T cell receptor beta chains were read from a single sample in a study of yellow fever vaccine responses in identical twins. MiXCR, applied by TCRdb to the RT-PCR reads, yields one record per CDR3 protein. In the table there are around 20,000 distinct CDR3 sequences, roughly two thirds of which are singletons. Source: T cells from blood (PBMCs), unsorted or a sorted subset (not recorded which), taken before or after yellow fever vaccination (not recorded which). The origin of the receptors is a woman in her late teens or twenties who received the yellow fever vaccine. CDR3s include the opening cysteine and the closing phenylalanine or tryptophan. The order of the fields is J gene, D gene, clone size, V gene, CDR3 DNA, CDR3 protein. The D gene is left open where the match is weak. Some rows mark clone size as missing; the rest say once, few, many or name a class of expanded clone.

j_call: TRBJ1-3; d_call: NA; clone_size: few; v_call: TRBV29-1; cdr3_nt: TGCAGCGTTGAGTCGACCTCAGGTGGAAACACCATATATTTT; cdr3_aa: CSVESTSGGNTIYF
j_call: TRBJ2-7; d_call: NA; clone_size: NA; v_call: TRBV5-1; cdr3_nt: TGCGCCAGCAGCTTGGTGGGGGATTTTTACGAGCAGTACTTC; cdr3_aa: CASSLVGDFYEQYF
j_call: TRBJ2-3; d_call: NA; clone_size: few; v_call: TRBV28; cdr3_nt: TGTGCCAGCAGGGACGGAGGCACAGATACGCAGTATTTT; cdr3_aa: CASRDGGTDTQYF
j_call: TRBJ2-3; d_call: TRBD2; clone_size: NA; v_call: TRBV5-1; cdr3_nt: TGCGCCAGCAGCGCGGGGACTAGCGGGGGGGCAAGAGATACGCAGTATTTT; cdr3_aa: CASSAGTSGGARDTQYF
j_call: TRBJ1-2; d_call: NA; clone_size: NA; v_call: TRBV11-3; cdr3_nt: TGTGCCAGCAGCTTAGTCGGGGCTGGGGGGCCCATCACCTTC; cdr3_aa: CASSLVGAGGPITF
j_call: TRBJ2-3; d_call: NA; clone_size: NA; v_call: TRBV20-1; cdr3_nt: TGCAGTGCTGAGAGGACCGTACCAGATACGCAGTATTTT; cdr3_aa: CSAERTVPDTQYF
j_call: TRBJ1-1; d_call: NA; clone_size: few; v_call: TRBV2; cdr3_nt: TGTGTCCTCGGGGCGAACACTGAAGCTTTCTTT; cdr3_aa: CVLGANTEAFF
j_call: TRBJ2-3; d_call: NA; clone_size: NA; v_call: TRBV12-3/TRBV12-4; cdr3_nt: TGTGCCAGCTGTCGCACAGATACGCAGTATTTT; cdr3_aa: CASCRTDTQYF
j_call: TRBJ2-1; d_call: TRBD1; clone_size: few; v_call: TRBV18; cdr3_nt: TGTGCCAGCTCACCACCGACGGGACAGGGGGCCAATGAGCAGTTCTTC; cdr3_aa: CASSPPTGQGANEQFF
j_call: TRBJ2-7; d_call: TRBD2; clone_size: once; v_call: TRBV11-2; cdr3_nt: TGTGCCAGCAGCTTAGTCGGGACGGGAGGTTACCTCTACGAGCAGTACTTC; cdr3_aa: CASSLVGTGGYLYEQYF
j_call: TRBJ2-7; d_call: TRBD2; clone_size: NA; v_call: TRBV23-1; cdr3_nt: TGCGCCAGCAGTCAGCGTAGCGGGAGGGTCTCCTACGAGCAGTACTTC; cdr3_aa: CASSQRSGRVSYEQYF
j_call: TRBJ2-3; d_call: NA; clone_size: NA; v_call: TRBV7-9; cdr3_nt: TGTGCCAGCAGCTTCCAGAGCACAGATACGCAGTATTTT; cdr3_aa: CASSFQSTDTQYF
j_call: TRBJ2-2; d_call: NA; clone_size: NA; v_call: TRBV29-1; cdr3_nt: NA; cdr3_aa: CSVYNSVAGVLTPGSCFF
j_call: TRBJ2-7; d_call: TRBD1; clone_size: NA; v_call: TRBV5-5; cdr3_nt: TGTGCCAGCAGCGGACAGCCGACAGGGGAAGGCTACGAGCAGTACTTC; cdr3_aa: CASSGQPTGEGYEQYF
j_call: TRBJ2-1; d_call: TRBD2; clone_size: medium-sized; v_call: TRBV6-5; cdr3_nt: TGTGCCAGCAGTTACTCTGGCCTAGCGGGACGCTCCTACAATGAGCAGTTCTTC; cdr3_aa: CASSYSGLAGRSYNEQFF
j_call: TRBJ2-1; d_call: NA; clone_size: few; v_call: TRBV7-6; cdr3_nt: TGTGCCAGCAGCTTAAAGGAGAAACCCTACAATGAGCAGTTCTTC; cdr3_aa: CASSLKEKPYNEQFF
j_call: TRBJ1-5; d_call: NA; clone_size: NA; v_call: TRBV21-1; cdr3_nt: TGTGCCAGCCCTAATCGGACAGAAGGCAATCAGCCCCAGCATTTT; cdr3_aa: CASPNRTEGNQPQHF